What follows is one T cell receptor (beta chain) and its context. The antigen remains unidentified. Only in-frame clones appear in the TCRdb table, and some are missing; sequencing was by immunoSEQ multiplex PCR. This sample carries under 70,000 clones, 79% of them seen once, and the ten largest clones take roughly 25%. This entry comes from a study of T cell responses to AZD1222 COVID-19 vaccine. Study-wide points: Compared with day 0, the breadth and depth of the Spike-specific TCR repertoire rose significantly after two doses of AZD1222. It should be noted that donors were predominantly white British and more often female, and clonal diversity was possibly underestimated. Spike-spanning, vaccine-associated CD4 TCRs were dominant at 160-218 and 743-854.

Germline CDR1 reads MNHNY; CDR2 reads SVGAGI (reference sequence). This CDR3 comprises 15 residues. With 0 bases clipped from V and 5 bases from J, the junction kept 3 bases outside the gene matches. The rearrangement links TRBV6-6 to TRBJ2-1; 8 bases line up with TRBD2. Sequencing was performed on peripheral blood, taken on day 0 of MenACWY control vaccination. This sequence was found in an adult in good health. The CDR3 is CASSYSAGVNNEQFF. The CDR3 DNA is TGTGCCAGCAGTTACTCAGCGGGAGTGAACAATGAGCAGTTCTTC.